The rows below give T cell receptor beta chains drawn from one sample of a study of blood T cell repertoires in COVID-19. Sequencing used immunoSEQ multiplex PCR; TCRdb keeps in-frame clones, though not all of them. The data show around 200,000 clones, with more than 70% seen just once and 15% to 20% held by the top ten. What was sequenced was peripheral blood. Receptors originate from a person aged 65-85 years with COVID-19, enrolled during active disease. CDR3s include the opening cysteine and the closing phenylalanine or tryptophan. D genes are given only for firm matches. A clone size is listed for some rows: how often the clone was seen (once, few, many), or a class if it is expanded.

abundance: .
d_gene: .
j_gene: TRBJ1-6
v_gene: TRBV7-8
CDR3nt: TGTGCCAGCAGCTTAGCGCTTGGAGAGCGTGCCCTCCACTTT
CDR3aa: CASSLALGERALHF

abundance: .
d_gene: TRBD1
j_gene: TRBJ2-7
v_gene: TRBV3-1/TRBV3-2
CDR3nt: TGTGCCAGCAGCCAACTTCCAGGGGGCTCCGGGGGCGAGCAGTACTTC
CDR3aa: CASSQLPGGSGGEQYF

abundance: .
d_gene: TRBD2
j_gene: TRBJ2-7
v_gene: TRBV5-1
CDR3nt: TGCGCCAGCAGCGAAGGACTAGCGGGGGGCCACCAGTACTTC
CDR3aa: CASSEGLAGGHQYF

abundance: .
d_gene: TRBD1
j_gene: TRBJ2-5
v_gene: TRBV29-1
CDR3nt: TGCAGCGAGACAACAGGGGGCACAGAGACCCAGTACTTC
CDR3aa: CSETTGGTETQYF

abundance: .
d_gene: .
j_gene: TRBJ2-7
v_gene: TRBV7-8
CDR3nt: TGTGCCAGCAGCGTCGCGGGACAGACTACGAAGCAGTACTTC
CDR3aa: CASSVAGQTTKQYF

abundance: .
d_gene: .
j_gene: TRBJ2-2
v_gene: TRBV6-6
CDR3nt: TGTGCCAGCAGAACGGGACAGAACACCGGGGAGCTGTTTTTT
CDR3aa: CASRTGQNTGELFF

abundance: .
d_gene: .
j_gene: TRBJ1-3
v_gene: TRBV6-5
CDR3nt: TGTGCCAGCAGTTACTCCCGGGGGAGCTCTGGAAACACCATATATTTT
CDR3aa: CASSYSRGSSGNTIYF

abundance: .
d_gene: TRBD2
j_gene: TRBJ2-7
v_gene: TRBV5-4
CDR3nt: TGTGCCAGCAGCTCTAGCGGGGGGGCCGATTACGAGCAGTACTTC
CDR3aa: CASSSSGGADYEQYF

abundance: .
d_gene: .
j_gene: TRBJ1-6
v_gene: TRBV5-1
CDR3nt: TGCGCCAGCAGCCCGACCCCGGGAAATTCACCCCTCCACTTT
CDR3aa: CASSPTPGNSPLHF

abundance: .
d_gene: TRBD1
j_gene: TRBJ1-2
v_gene: TRBV19
CDR3nt: TGTGCCAGTAGTGCGCAAACCGGGACAGGGGGCTCCTCTGGCTACACCTTC
CDR3aa: CASSAQTGTGGSSGYTF

abundance: once
d_gene: .
j_gene: TRBJ2-7
v_gene: TRBV7-2
CDR3nt: TGTGCCAGCAGCTTCCCCCGGGGGGGACAGGGCTTTGCGCAGTACTTC
CDR3aa: CASSFPRGGQGFAQYF

abundance: .
d_gene: TRBD2
j_gene: TRBJ2-1
v_gene: TRBV4-3
CDR3nt: TGCGCCAGCAGCCAAGGACTAGCGAACCACAATGAGCAGTTCTTC
CDR3aa: CASSQGLANHNEQFF

abundance: .
d_gene: TRBD2
j_gene: TRBJ2-1
v_gene: TRBV13
CDR3nt: TGTGCCAGCAGCTTAGTAGCGGGAGGGTACAATGAGCAGTTCTTC
CDR3aa: CASSLVAGGYNEQFF

abundance: .
d_gene: .
j_gene: TRBJ2-5
v_gene: TRBV28
CDR3nt: TGTGCCAGCAGAGCGGCCCTACGGGAGACCCAGTACTTC
CDR3aa: CASRAALRETQYF

abundance: .
d_gene: .
j_gene: TRBJ1-5
v_gene: TRBV28
CDR3nt: TGTGCCAGCAGCCAAACAGGGACGGGTCAGCCCCAGCATTTT
CDR3aa: CASSQTGTGQPQHF

abundance: once
d_gene: .
j_gene: TRBJ1-1
v_gene: TRBV30
CDR3nt: TGTGCCTGGACAGCCTCACTACAGAACACTGAAGCTTTCTTT
CDR3aa: CAWTASLQNTEAFF

abundance: .
d_gene: .
j_gene: TRBJ2-3
v_gene: TRBV30
CDR3nt: TGTGCCTGGAGTGTATCAGGGCCAAACACAGATACGCAGTATTTT
CDR3aa: CAWSVSGPNTDTQYF

abundance: .
d_gene: .
j_gene: TRBJ2-1
v_gene: TRBV5-1
CDR3nt: TGCGCCAGCAGCTCGCAGGGTTATGAGCAGTTCTTC
CDR3aa: CASSSQGYEQFF

abundance: .
d_gene: .
j_gene: TRBJ2-5
v_gene: TRBV27
CDR3nt: TGTGCCAGCAGTTTAAGAGGGCAAGAGACCCAGTACTTC
CDR3aa: CASSLRGQETQYF

abundance: .
d_gene: .
j_gene: TRBJ2-7
v_gene: TRBV30
CDR3nt: TGTGCCTGGAGCGGAGGGTCCTACGAGCAGTACTTC
CDR3aa: CAWSGGSYEQYF

abundance: once
d_gene: .
j_gene: TRBJ1-5
v_gene: TRBV6-5
CDR3nt: TGTGCCAGCAGATCACGGGGGGGGAGCAATCAGCCCCAGCATTTT
CDR3aa: CASRSRGGSNQPQHF

abundance: .
d_gene: TRBD2
j_gene: TRBJ2-7
v_gene: TRBV7-2
CDR3nt: TGTGCCAGCAGCCGCGCGGGGGGTCCCTCCTACGAGCAGTACTTC
CDR3aa: CASSRAGGPSYEQYF

abundance: .
d_gene: TRBD1
j_gene: TRBJ1-5
v_gene: TRBV2
CDR3nt: TGTGCCAGCAGGGACCAGACAGGGATTAATAGCAATCAGCCCCAGCATTTT
CDR3aa: CASRDQTGINSNQPQHF

abundance: .
d_gene: TRBD1
j_gene: TRBJ2-7
v_gene: TRBV29-1
CDR3nt: TGCAGCGTTGAGGGGACAGGGGGTCGATACGAGCAGTACTTC
CDR3aa: CSVEGTGGRYEQYF

abundance: .
d_gene: TRBD1
j_gene: TRBJ2-7
v_gene: TRBV5-1
CDR3nt: TGCGCCAGCAGCTTGGGGGGACAGAGCTACGAGCAGTACTTC
CDR3aa: CASSLGGQSYEQYF

abundance: .
d_gene: .
j_gene: TRBJ2-7
v_gene: TRBV6-7
CDR3nt: TGTGCCAGCAGTTCCCTAACCACCTACTACGAGCAGTACTTC
CDR3aa: CASSSLTTYYEQYF

abundance: many
d_gene: TRBD2
j_gene: TRBJ2-7
v_gene: TRBV19
CDR3nt: TGTGCCAGTAGTATGGTAGCGGGGGGGCTCGAGCAGTACTTC
CDR3aa: CASSMVAGGLEQYF

abundance: .
d_gene: .
j_gene: TRBJ1-2
v_gene: TRBV14
CDR3nt: TGTGCCAGCAGCCAAGATCTTAGGCAGGGCAATGGCTACACCTTC
CDR3aa: CASSQDLRQGNGYTF

abundance: .
d_gene: .
j_gene: TRBJ1-1
v_gene: TRBV6-2/TRBV6-3
CDR3nt: TGTGCCAGCAGTTTAAACCCGGCTGGAGGTGGAGCTGAAGCTTTCTTT
CDR3aa: CASSLNPAGGGAEAFF

abundance: .
d_gene: .
j_gene: TRBJ2-1
v_gene: TRBV7-9
CDR3nt: TGTGCCAGCAGCTTAGGGCCACCACAGTTCTTC
CDR3aa: CASSLGPPQFF

abundance: .
d_gene: .
j_gene: TRBJ1-6
v_gene: TRBV6-5
CDR3nt: TGTGCCAGCAGTAGGACAGTTGAGGGTTCACCCCTCCACTTT
CDR3aa: CASSRTVEGSPLHF

abundance: .
d_gene: .
j_gene: TRBJ2-5
v_gene: TRBV2
CDR3nt: TGTGCCAGCAGCCCAGGGTTTAGGGAGACCCAGTACTTC
CDR3aa: CASSPGFRETQYF

abundance: .
d_gene: TRBD1
j_gene: TRBJ2-2
v_gene: TRBV18
CDR3nt: TGTGCCAGCTCACCCTCCGGGACAGGGGTCACCGGGGAGCTGTTTTTT
CDR3aa: CASSPSGTGVTGELFF

abundance: .
d_gene: .
j_gene: TRBJ1-6
v_gene: TRBV7-3
CDR3nt: TGTGCCAGCAGCGCTGGGGGGGCGCATTCACCCCTCCACTTT
CDR3aa: CASSAGGAHSPLHF

abundance: .
d_gene: TRBD2
j_gene: TRBJ2-1
v_gene: TRBV28
CDR3nt: TGTGCCAGCAGAGAGACTAGCGGGAGGGGGAATGAGCAGTTCTTC
CDR3aa: CASRETSGRGNEQFF

abundance: .
d_gene: TRBD1
j_gene: TRBJ1-2
v_gene: TRBV6-6
CDR3nt: TGTGCCAGCACACTGGGACAGGGTTATGGCTACACCTTC
CDR3aa: CASTLGQGYGYTF

abundance: .
d_gene: TRBD1
j_gene: TRBJ2-5
v_gene: TRBV29-1
CDR3nt: TGCAGCGTTCGAAGGACAGGTAGCCTCCAAGAGACCCAGTACTTC
CDR3aa: CSVRRTGSLQETQYF

abundance: .
d_gene: .
j_gene: TRBJ1-3
v_gene: TRBV3-1/TRBV3-2
CDR3nt: TGTGCCAGCAGCCAACAGGGCTCGTCTGGAAACACCATATATTTT
CDR3aa: CASSQQGSSGNTIYF

abundance: .
d_gene: .
j_gene: TRBJ1-5
v_gene: TRBV28
CDR3nt: TGTGCCAGCAGTTTGGGGGGTTCATGGGATCAGCCCCAGCATTTT
CDR3aa: CASSLGGSWDQPQHF

abundance: .
d_gene: .
j_gene: TRBJ2-7
v_gene: TRBV11-2
CDR3nt: TGTGCCAGCAGCCTCTTAGCCACAGGGCTTGGCGAGCAGTACTTC
CDR3aa: CASSLLATGLGEQYF

abundance: .
d_gene: TRBD2
j_gene: TRBJ2-1
v_gene: TRBV28
CDR3nt: TGTGCCAGCAGATCAACTAGCGGAGGTAGGGGTGAGCAGTTCTTC
CDR3aa: CASRSTSGGRGEQFF

abundance: .
d_gene: TRBD1
j_gene: TRBJ1-5
v_gene: TRBV12-3/TRBV12-4
CDR3nt: TGTGCCAGCAGTTCGGACAGGGGTCAGCCCCAGCATTTT
CDR3aa: CASSSDRGQPQHF

abundance: .
d_gene: .
j_gene: TRBJ1-1
v_gene: TRBV28
CDR3nt: TGTGCCAGCAGTTTATTTTCCAGTCCGGGGGCTGAAGCTTTCTTT
CDR3aa: CASSLFSSPGAEAFF

abundance: few
d_gene: .
j_gene: TRBJ2-7
v_gene: TRBV5-8
CDR3nt: TGTGCCAGCAGTACCGGACCGGGGACCTACGAGCAGTACTTC
CDR3aa: CASSTGPGTYEQYF

abundance: .
d_gene: TRBD1
j_gene: TRBJ2-5
v_gene: TRBV15
CDR3nt: TGTGCCACCAGCAGCCAGGGGGAAGGGGAGACCCAGTACTTC
CDR3aa: CATSSQGEGETQYF

abundance: .
d_gene: .
j_gene: TRBJ1-6
v_gene: TRBV5-8
CDR3nt: TGTGCCAGCAGCTTGTACAGGGATTCACCCCTCCACTTT
CDR3aa: CASSLYRDSPLHF

abundance: .
d_gene: TRBD1
j_gene: TRBJ1-3
v_gene: TRBV5-4
CDR3nt: TGTGCCAGCAGCTTGGGCGGACAGGGTGGAAACACCATATATTTT
CDR3aa: CASSLGGQGGNTIYF

abundance: .
d_gene: TRBD1
j_gene: TRBJ1-1
v_gene: TRBV6-2/TRBV6-3
CDR3nt: TGTGCCAGCAGTTACAGCCCCCGGACAGGGGTTACCACTGAAGCTTTCTTT
CDR3aa: CASSYSPRTGVTTEAFF